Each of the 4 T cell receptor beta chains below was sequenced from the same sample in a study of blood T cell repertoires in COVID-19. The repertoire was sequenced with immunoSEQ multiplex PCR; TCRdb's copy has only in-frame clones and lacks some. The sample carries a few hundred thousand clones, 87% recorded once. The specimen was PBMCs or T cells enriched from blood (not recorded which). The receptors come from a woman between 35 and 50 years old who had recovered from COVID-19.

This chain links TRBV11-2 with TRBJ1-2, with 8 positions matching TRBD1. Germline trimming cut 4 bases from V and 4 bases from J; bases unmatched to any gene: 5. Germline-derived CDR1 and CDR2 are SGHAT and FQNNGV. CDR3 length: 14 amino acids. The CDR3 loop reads CASSSDRVAYGYTF. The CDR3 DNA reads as TGTGCCAGCAGCTCGGACAGGGTAGCCTATGGCTACACCTTC.

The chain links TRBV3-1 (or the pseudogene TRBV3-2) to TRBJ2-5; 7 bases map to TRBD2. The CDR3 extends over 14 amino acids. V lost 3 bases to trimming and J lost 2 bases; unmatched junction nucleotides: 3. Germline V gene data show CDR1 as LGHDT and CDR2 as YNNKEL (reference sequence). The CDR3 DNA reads TGTGCCAGCAGCCAGGCCGGGGGGCAAGAGACCCAGTACTTC. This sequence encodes CASSQAGGQETQYF.

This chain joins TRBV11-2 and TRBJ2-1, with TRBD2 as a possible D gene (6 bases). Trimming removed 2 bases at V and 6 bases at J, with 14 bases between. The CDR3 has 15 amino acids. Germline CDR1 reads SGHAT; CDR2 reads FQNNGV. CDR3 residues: CASSLLFQGGNEQFF. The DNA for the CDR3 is TGTGCCAGCAGCTTACTATTCCAGGGAGGCAATGAGCAGTTCTTC.

CDR3 nucleotide sequence: TGTGCCAGCAGTTTCGGGAGGACCGGGGAGCTGTTTTTT. Protein: CASSFGRTGELFF. The chain carries TRBV27 and TRBJ2-2; TRBD2 matches 7 bases. The CDR3 is made up of 13 amino acids. V trimming: 3 bases; J trimming: 5 bases; junction bases outside the gene matches: 0. Germline-derived CDR1 and CDR2 are MNHEY and SMNVEV (reference sequence).